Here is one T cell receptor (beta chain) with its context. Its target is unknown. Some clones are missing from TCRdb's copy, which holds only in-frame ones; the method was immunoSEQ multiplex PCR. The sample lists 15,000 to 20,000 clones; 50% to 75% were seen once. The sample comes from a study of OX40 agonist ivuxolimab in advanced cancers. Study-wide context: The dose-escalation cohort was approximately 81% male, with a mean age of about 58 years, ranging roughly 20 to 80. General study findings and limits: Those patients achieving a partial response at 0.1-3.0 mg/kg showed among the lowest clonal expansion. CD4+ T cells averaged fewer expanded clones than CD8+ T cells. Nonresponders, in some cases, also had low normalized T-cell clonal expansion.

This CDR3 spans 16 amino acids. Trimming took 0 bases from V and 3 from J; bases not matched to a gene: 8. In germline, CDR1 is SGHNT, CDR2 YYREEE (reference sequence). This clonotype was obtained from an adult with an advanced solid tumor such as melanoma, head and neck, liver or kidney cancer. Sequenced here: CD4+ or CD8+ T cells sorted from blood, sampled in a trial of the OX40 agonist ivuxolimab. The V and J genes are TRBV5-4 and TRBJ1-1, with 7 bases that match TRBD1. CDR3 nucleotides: TGTGCCAGCAGCTTGGGACCCCAGGGGGATCACACTGAAGCTTTCTTT. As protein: CASSLGPQGDHTEAFF.